Below, 21 T cell receptor beta chains from the same sample are listed, as sequenced in a study of shared clonotypes between healthy human individuals. Here immunoSEQ multiplex PCR was the method, and the copy in TCRdb shows in-frame clones only, minus some. The data show about 690,000 clones, 90% seen once. Sequencing was performed on memory CD8+ T cells from PBMCs. Regarding subset: CD45RO+ cells pooled with CCR7-negative TemRA cells. These receptors were obtained from a man between 18 and 29 years old in good health. Some clones in this sample may be carry-over from other donors' samples.

The CDR3 DNA is TGTGCCAGCAGCTCAACCGGGACGGACGTTTTTCCAAAACTGTTTTTT. This translates into CASSSTGTDVFPKLFF. The J gene is TRBJ1-4, the V gene TRBV5-6; possibly TRBD1 for D (5 bases). V gave up 3 bases and J gave up 10 bases, with 22 bases separating them. The germline V gene encodes CDR1 SGHDT and CDR2 YYEEEE. This CDR3 region has 16 residues.

The chain is built from TRBV13 and TRBJ1-4; possibly TRBD1 for D (5 bases). The germline V gene has CDR1 PRHDT and CDR2 FYEKMQ (reference sequence). The CDR3 sequence is 12 residues long. V lost 5 bases, J lost 17 bases, and 18 bases lay in between. The CDR3 nucleotides read TGTGCCAGCAGCGCCCGAGGTGCCAGGGTATTTTTT. Encoded protein: CASSARGARVFF.

V gene TRBV9 combines with J gene TRBJ2-3, with TRBD2 matching 7 bases. J was trimmed by 0 bases and V by 3 bases; bases with no gene match: 7. Germline V gene data show CDR1 as SGDLS and CDR2 as YYNGEE. This CDR3 spans 16 amino acids. CDR3 in amino acids: CASSERDSSSTDTQYF. The CDR3 DNA follows: TGTGCCAGCAGCGAGCGGGACTCCTCTAGCACAGATACGCAGTATTTT.

The V call is TRBV7-9, the J call TRBJ2-1, with 8 positions matching TRBD2. Trimming took 6 bases from V and 7 from J; bases not matched to a gene: 8. This CDR3 contains 14 residues. The germline CDR1 and CDR2 sequences are SEHNR and FQNEAQ (reference sequence). The CDR3 nucleotides read TGTGCCAGCAGTGGGGCGGGAGGTTATAATGAGCAGTTCTTC. It specifies CASSGAGGYNEQFF.

This sequence joins TRBV15 and TRBJ2-1; D gene ambiguous. This CDR3 spans 15 amino acids. Trimming cost V 0 bases and J 1 base, with 7 bases left between them. Germline CDR1 reads LNHNV; CDR2 reads YYDKDF (reference sequence). In nucleotides, the CDR3 is TGTGCCACCAGCAGAGACGACTTGTCCTACAATGAGCAGTTCTTC. It encodes CATSRDDLSYNEQFF. The full variable domain, with the rest looked up from reference TRBV15 and TRBJ2-1, is DAMVIQNPRYQVTQFGKPVTLSCSQTLNHNVMYWYQQKSSQAPKLLFHYYDKDFNNEADTPDNFQSRRPNTSFCFLDIRSPGLGDTAMYLCATSRDDLSYNEQFFGPGTRLTVL.

The chain recombines TRBV5-4 with TRBJ2-1; 7 nucleotides line up with TRBD2. Germline trimming cut 2 bases from V and 0 bases from J; bases unmatched to any gene: 11. Germline V gene data show CDR1 as SGHNT and CDR2 as YYREEE (reference sequence). The CDR3 has 18 residues. The CDR3 DNA is TGTGCCAGCAGCTTCTGGGGGGACTACCCGAGCTCCTACAATGAGCAGTTCTTC. Its translation: CASSFWGDYPSSYNEQFF.

This sequence joins TRBV13 and TRBJ2-7; TRBD2 matches 8 bases. CDR1 and CDR2 (germline): PRHDT, FYEKMQ (reference sequence). The CDR3 loop spans 15 amino acids. With V trimmed by 2 bases and J by 6 bases, 9 bases remained unmatched. The CDR3 loop is CASSLIGTRRGEQYF. The CDR3 DNA follows: TGTGCCAGCAGCTTAATAGGGACTAGGCGCGGCGAGCAGTACTTC.

This chain joins TRBV15 and TRBJ1-4; D is undetermined. This CDR3 is 18 amino acids long. V was shortened by 3 bases and J by 1 base, with 18 bases between the two germline ends. CDR1 and CDR2 (germline): LNHNV, YYDKDF (reference sequence). The CDR3 sequence is CATSSSYRSGLTNEKLFF. CDR3 in DNA: TGTGCCACCAGCAGTTCATACCGCTCGGGGTTAACTAATGAAAAACTGTTTTTT. The whole variable domain, filled in from reference TRBV15 and TRBJ1-4, reads DAMVIQNPRYQVTQFGKPVTLSCSQTLNHNVMYWYQQKSSQAPKLLFHYYDKDFNNEADTPDNFQSRRPNTSFCFLDIRSPGLGDTAMYLCATSSSYRSGLTNEKLFFGSGTQLSVL.

This clone was counted a single time. V and J are TRBV6-5 and TRBJ1-1; D remains ambiguous. CDR3 length: 13 amino acids. With 10 bases removed from V and 4 bases from J, the gap between germline ends came to 16 bases. Germline V lookup: CDR1 MNHEY, CDR2 SVGAGI. In DNA, the CDR3 is TGTGCCACCGGAATTGGGCAGAGCACTGAAGCTTTCTTT. Its translation: CATGIGQSTEAFF.

For the CDR3, the DNA is TGTGCCATCAGTGAGCCCGGACGACAGGGGAACACCGGGGAGCTGTTTTTT. Its protein product is CAISEPGRQGNTGELFF. The chain couples TRBV10-3 to TRBJ2-2; TRBD1 aligns across 7 bases. The CDR3 is 17 residues long. Germline assignment: CDR1 ENHRY and CDR2 SYGVKD. Trimming cost V 2 bases and J 1 base; bases outside gene matches: 7.

Of note for this clone: In the same sample, other DNA sequences code for this CDR3. The chain employs TRBV19 and TRBJ1-5, with D maybe TRBD1 (5 bases). The germline V gene has CDR1 LNHDA and CDR2 SQIVND (reference sequence). The CDR3 sequence is 14 residues long. Trimming left V 3 bases short and J 4 bases short, with 10 bases between. The CDR3 loop is CASSIRDLNQPQHF. The CDR3 DNA reads as TGTGCCAGTAGTATCCGGGACCTGAATCAGCCCCAGCATTTT.

The rearrangement uses TRBV18 and TRBJ1-5, with TRBD1 matching over 12 bases. V trimming: 6 bases; J trimming: 4 bases; junction bases outside the gene matches: 19. CDR3 length: 20 residues. Germline values: CDR1 KGHSH, CDR2 LQKENI. This CDR3 reads CASSAKTRDRGLILNQPQHF. CDR3 coding DNA: TGTGCCAGCTCGGCGAAGACCCGGGACAGGGGGCTTATCCTAAATCAGCCCCAGCATTTT.

The chain uses TRBV9 and TRBJ1-2, with D possibly being TRBD1 (6 bases). The CDR3 covers 13 residues. Trimming took 5 bases from V and 3 from J, leaving 11 bases between them. Germline CDR1 is SGDLS and CDR2 is YYNGEE. As DNA, the CDR3 is TGTGCCAGCAGGCAACAGGGTTACTATGGCTACACCTTC. This codes for CASRQQGYYGYTF.

V is TRBV7-9 and J is TRBJ1-2; no firm D call. V lost 4 bases and J 4 bases, leaving 10 bases between the germline ends. Germline loops: CDR1 SEHNR, CDR2 FQNEAQ (reference sequence). This CDR3 has 13 amino acids. The CDR3 region has the DNA TGTGCCAGCAGCTGGCTGATGGGCTATGGCTACACCTTC. Amino acids: CASSWLMGYGYTF.

V and J are TRBV27 and TRBJ2-7; D is undetermined. The CDR3 spans 13 residues. CDR1 and CDR2 from the germline V gene are MNHEY and SMNVEV (reference sequence). Trimming pared 5 bases from V and 2 bases from J, leaving 10 bases between. In DNA, the CDR3 is TGTGCCAGCAGTAGGACGGACGCCTACGAGCAGTACTTC. It translates to CASSRTDAYEQYF.

The chain combines TRBV7-8 with TRBJ2-4, with D perhaps assigned TRBD1 or TRBD2 (5 bases each). CDR1 and CDR2 from the germline V gene are SGHVS and FQNEAQ. V lost 5 bases to trimming and J lost 2 bases, with 25 bases between them. This CDR3 comprises 19 residues. Written as DNA, the CDR3 is TGTGCCAGCAGCCGCCTCCGGGACCCCGTCCCAACACCCAAAAACATTCAGTACTTC. It is translated as CASSRLRDPVPTPKNIQYF.

The V gene is TRBV28, the J gene TRBJ1-2, with TRBD1 identical over 7 bases. V trimming: 4 bases; J trimming: 5 bases; junction bases outside the gene matches: 4. The CDR3 has 13 amino acids. From germline, CDR1 is MDHEN and CDR2 SYDVKM. This CDR3 reads CASSSGQLYGYTF. In nucleotides, the CDR3 is TGTGCCAGCAGTTCGGGACAGTTATATGGCTACACCTTC.

V is TRBV9 and J is TRBJ2-1; D may be TRBD1 or TRBD2 (5 bases each). Looked up from germline, CDR1 is SGDLS and CDR2 is YYNGEE. V dropped 3 bases and J dropped 0 bases, with 10 bases sitting between them. The length of the CDR3 is 15 residues. The DNA for the CDR3 is TGTGCCAGCAGCGGGGGGACGGCCTCCTACAATGAGCAGTTCTTC. This encodes CASSGGTASYNEQFF.

This chain connects TRBV28 to TRBJ1-1; D is unresolved. The CDR3 is 12 amino acids. From germline, CDR1 is MDHEN and CDR2 SYDVKM. V was cut by 6 bases and J by 4 bases, with 9 bases left in between. CDR3 amino acids: CASSRRSTEAFF. CDR3 coding DNA: TGTGCCAGCAGCCGACGTTCCACTGAAGCTTTCTTT. Looking up the rest from reference TRBV28 and TRBJ1-1 gives the full variable domain: DVKVTQSSRYLVKRTGEKVFLECVQDMDHENMFWYRQDPGLGLRLIYFSYDVKMKEKGDIPEGYSVSREKKERFSLILESASTNQTSMYLCASSRRSTEAFFGQGTRLTVV.

The gene calls are TRBV4-2 and TRBJ2-1, with 8 bases matching TRBD1. V lost 4 bases to trimming and J lost 7 bases; unmatched junction nucleotides: 18. The CDR3 length is 18 residues. Germline lookup yields CDR1 LGHNA and CDR2 YNFKEQ. The CDR3 protein is CASSRPSPTGAPSNEQFF. DNA for the CDR3: TGTGCCAGCAGCCGACCCTCGCCGACAGGGGCCCCCTCGAATGAGCAGTTCTTC.

V is TRBV7-9 and J is TRBJ1-2; unclear D gene. This CDR3 has 14 residues. Trimming left V 2 bases short and J 8 bases short, with 15 bases between. The germline V gene has CDR1 SEHNR and CDR2 FQNEAQ (reference sequence). The CDR3 nucleotides are TGTGCCAGCAGCTTACAGATCGGGCAGCGGGGCTACACCTTC. This sequence encodes CASSLQIGQRGYTF. Full variable domain (remainder filled in from reference TRBV7-9 and TRBJ1-2): DTGVSQNPRHKITKRGQNVTFRCDPISEHNRLYWYRQTLGQGPEFLTYFQNEAQLEKSRLLSDRFSAERPKGSFSTLEIQRTEQGDSAMYLCASSLQIGQRGYTFGSGTRLTVV.